The sequence of this T cell receptor (beta chain) was determined in a study of T cells in Graves' hyperthyroidism and ophthalmopathy. Germline V lookup: CDR1 WNHNN, CDR2 SYGVQD (reference sequence). CDR3 length: 13 residues. V dropped 4 bases and J dropped 3 bases, with 9 bases sitting between them. From RNA transcripts, TCR beta CDR3 regions were amplified. Carried out on the TCR CDR3, a first-round RT-PCR used the HTBI primer set. Using its own MiXCR run on the multiplex PCR reads, TCRdb lists one record per CDR3 protein. The sample has about 560,000 distinct CDR3 sequences; approximately 16% are singletons. This clonotype was counted between two and nine times.

The TCR comes from a young woman with Graves' hyperthyroidism. V is TRBV10-1 and J is TRBJ2-5; tentatively, D is TRBD2 (6 bases). The sequencing sample was made of blood. The CDR3 protein is CASSGGLKETQYF. For the CDR3, the DNA is TGCGCCAGCAGTGGGGGACTCAAAGAGACCCAGTACTTC.